These 14 T cell receptor beta chains share one sample of origin, sequenced in a study of T cell responses to AZD1222 COVID-19 vaccine (dated by TCRdb to about 2021). The time point label for this specimen denotes: baseline before first vaccination. Receptors were amplified or captured by the immunoSEQ multiplex PCR assay. TCRdb provides this immuneACCESS table in a form limited to in-frame rearrangements. Some clones are lacking; in checked studies, under half of them reflect an unresolved V gene, and why the rest are absent is not known. This sample holds 90,000 to 150,000 clones; roughly nine tenths were observed only once. The ten largest account for over 5% of the sample. Source: peripheral blood, taken on day 0 of AZD1222 vaccination. The receptor source for this set is an adult in good health.

This clone has just a few counts. The chain joins TRBV30 to TRBJ2-7; TRBD1 is a possible D gene (6 bases). The CDR3 is 12 residues long. V was shortened by 0 bases and J by 3 bases, with 6 bases between the two germline ends. CDR1 and CDR2 from the germline V gene are GTSNPN and SVGIG (reference sequence). The CDR3 loop reads CAWSVDSYEQYF. CDR3 nucleotide sequence: TGTGCCTGGAGTGTGGACAGCTACGAGCAGTACTTC.

This sequence joins TRBV5-6 and TRBJ2-5; 9 bases line up with TRBD1. V was pared by 2 bases and J by 5 bases, with 4 bases of the junction left unmatched. Germline V CDR1 and CDR2: SGHDT, YYEEEE. The CDR3 is 14 residues long. The CDR3 spells CASSFGTGRETQYF. DNA of the CDR3: TGTGCCAGCAGCTTCGGGACAGGGAGGGAGACCCAGTACTTC.

For the CDR3, the DNA is TGTGCCAGCTCACCAGCGGAAGGGACCGGGGAGCTGTTTTTT. It codes for CASSPAEGTGELFF. The chain uses TRBV18 and TRBJ2-2, with unresolved D. Between the trimmed V and J ends, which lost 2 bases and 5 bases, there was a span of 9 bases. From germline, CDR1 is KGHSH and CDR2 LQKENI. The CDR3 runs to 14 residues.

CDR3 loop: CAWSGGGDYGYTF. Written as DNA, the CDR3 is TGTGCCTGGAGTGGAGGGGGAGACTATGGCTACACCTTC. The chain carries TRBV30 and TRBJ1-2, with D maybe TRBD1 (6 bases). Trimming removed 1 base at V and 3 bases at J, with 9 bases between. The germline V gene encodes CDR1 GTSNPN and CDR2 SVGIG (reference sequence). This CDR3 spans 13 amino acids.

The rearrangement joins TRBV7-8 to TRBJ1-1; 12 bases are shared with TRBD1. The junction had 12 bases not matched to a gene; V was cut back by 5 bases and J by 5 bases. Per germline, CDR1 SGHVS and CDR2 FQNEAQ. The CDR3 has 17 amino acids. As DNA, the CDR3 is TGTGCCAGCAGCCCCAGCCCCGGGACAGGGGGCAGGACTGAAGCTTTCTTT. Translation: CASSPSPGTGGRTEAFF. The entire variable domain, with the rest obtained from reference TRBV7-8 and TRBJ1-1, is as follows: GAGVSQSPRYKVAKRGQDVALRCDPISGHVSLFWYQQALGQGPEFLTYFQNEAQLDKSGLPSDRFFAERPEGSVSTLKIQRTQQEDSAVYLCASSPSPGTGGRTEAFFGQGTRLTVV.

This chain uses TRBV19 with TRBJ1-2; TRBD1 might be the D (6 bases). Trimming removed 9 bases at V and 2 bases at J, with 10 bases between. CDR3 length: 12 residues. CDR1 and CDR2 from the germline V gene are LNHDA and SQIVND (reference sequence). Here the CDR3 reads CASQGYNYGYTF. CDR3 sequence (DNA): TGTGCCAGCCAGGGGTACAACTATGGCTACACCTTC.

The J gene is TRBJ1-1, the V gene TRBV9; no firm D call. The germline CDR1 and CDR2 sequences are SGDLS and YYNGEE. Trimming shortened V by 0 bases and J by 1 base, and 13 bases separated the two germline ends. This CDR3 has 16 amino acids. The CDR3 nucleotides are TGTGCCAGCAGCGTAGACCCGGACCCGAGGAACACTGAAGCTTTCTTT. Translated, it gives CASSVDPDPRNTEAFF.

The chain links TRBV5-6 to TRBJ2-5; 9 positions match TRBD1. Trimming cost V 4 bases and J 0 bases; bases outside gene matches: 7. There are 16 residues in the CDR3. Looked up from germline, CDR1 is SGHDT and CDR2 is YYEEEE. CDR3 region: CASSPGTGPYQETQYF. CDR3 coding DNA: TGTGCCAGCAGCCCAGGGACAGGGCCGTACCAAGAGACCCAGTACTTC. The full variable domain, in which reference TRBV5-6 and TRBJ2-5 provide the parts outside the CDR3, is DAGVTQSPTHLIKTRGQQVTLRCSPKSGHDTVSWYQQALGQGPQFIFQYYEEEERQRGNFPDRFSGHQFPNYSSELNVNALLLGDSALYLCASSPGTGPYQETQYFGPGTRLLVL.

This clone has a handful of counts. The rearrangement joins TRBV9 to TRBJ1-4; 7 bases are shared with TRBD1. CDR1 and CDR2 from the germline V gene are SGDLS and YYNGEE. This CDR3 is 14 amino acids long. The J segment lost 10 bases and the V segment lost 6 bases, leaving 12 bases of the junction unmatched. The CDR3 here is CASTRGDTGGKLFF. The DNA for the CDR3 is TGTGCCAGCACCAGGGGGGATACGGGAGGAAAACTGTTTTTT. Together with reference TRBV9 and TRBJ1-4, the CDR3 gives the full variable domain: DSGVTQTPKHLITATGQRVTLRCSPRSGDLSVYWYQQSLDQGLQFLIQYYNGEERAKGNILERFSAQQFPDLHSELNLSSLELGDSALYFCASTRGDTGGKLFFGSGTQLSVL.

This rearrangement joins TRBV6-5 to TRBJ1-4; D might be TRBD1 (5 bases). CDR1 MNHEY and CDR2 SVGAGI come from the germline V gene. V was cut by 4 bases and J by 8 bases, with 17 bases left in between. This CDR3 is 15 amino acids long. CDR3 sequence reads: CASSLRDPRGEKLFF. CDR3 nucleotide sequence: TGTGCCAGCAGTTTGAGGGACCCCCGAGGGGAAAAACTGTTTTTT.

This CDR3 reads CSVHLRVTGELFF. As DNA, the CDR3 is TGCAGCGTCCACCTACGAGTCACCGGGGAGCTGTTTTTT. The chain employs TRBV29-1 and TRBJ2-2, with D unclear. This CDR3 is 13 amino acids long. The germline V gene has CDR1 SQVTM and CDR2 ANQGSEA. The V and J ends lost 6 bases and 4 bases respectively, with 12 bases between them.

The chain combines TRBV19 with TRBJ1-1, with D perhaps TRBD1 (5 bases). This CDR3 contains 14 residues. Germline CDR1 and CDR2: LNHDA and SQIVND (reference sequence). V shed 3 bases and J shed 5 bases, with 13 bases lying between them. The CDR3 region is CASSITGVGTEAFF. CDR3 sequence (DNA): TGTGCCAGTAGTATCACAGGAGTGGGGACTGAAGCTTTCTTT. Supplemented by reference TRBV19 and TRBJ1-1, the full variable domain reads DGGITQSPKYLFRKEGQNVTLSCEQNLNHDAMYWYRQDPGQGLRLIYYSQIVNDFQKGDIAEGYSVSREKKESFPLTVTSAQKNPTAFYLCASSITGVGTEAFFGQGTRLTVV.

The chain is built from TRBV5-6 and TRBJ1-1; D unclear. Germline CDR1 and CDR2: SGHDT and YYEEEE. The germline V and J ends were trimmed by 0 bases and 3 bases, with 12 bases remaining between them. CDR3 size: 15 residues. In DNA, the CDR3 is TGTGCCAGCAGCTTGGCTTTAAGAGTGCACACTGAAGCTTTCTTT. Translated, it gives CASSLALRVHTEAFF.

The rearrangement joins TRBV5-5 to TRBJ1-1, with a tentative D call TRBD1 (5 bases). Germline CDR1 reads SGHKS; CDR2 reads YYEKEE (reference sequence). There are 14 residues in the CDR3. V lost 0 bases to trimming and J lost 3 bases, with 9 bases between them. DNA of the CDR3: TGTGCCAGCAGCTTGGTGGCAGGGTACACTGAAGCTTTCTTT. This encodes CASSLVAGYTEAFF.